This T cell receptor beta chain was identified during a study of ipilimumab plus nivolumab after autologous stem cell transplantation. Study background: Both relapsed and primary refractory DLBCL were included.

Dosing: nivolumab 3 mg/kg IV, weeks 1, 4, 7, 10, then every two weeks to week 26. V gave up 2 bases and J gave up 6 bases, with 10 bases separating them. The CDR3 has 13 amino acids. Looked up from germline, CDR1 is SGHKS and CDR2 is YYEKEE (reference sequence). Data came from immunoSEQ multiplex PCR; TCRdb stores just in-frame clones and leaves some out. There are about 83,000 clones in the sample; 83% occur only once, and around 2% lies in the top ten. The clonotype originates from a male donor with diffuse large B-cell lymphoma. The source material was PBMCs, sampled in a trial of ipilimumab plus nivolumab as post-transplant consolidation. This chain connects TRBV5-5 to TRBJ2-3; D perhaps matches TRBD1 (5 bases). CDR3 protein: CASSFSGPDTQYF. The DNA for the CDR3 is TGTGCCAGCAGCTTCTCAGGGCCCGATACGCAGTATTTT.